This entry lists 12 T cell receptor beta chains sequenced from one sample in a study of beta chain features in type 1 diabetes. Expressed TCRB transcripts were sequenced because the isolated RNA had all been reverse transcribed beforehand. The data were produced by immunoSEQ multiplex PCR, yet TCRdb's version contains in-frame clones alone and is incomplete. Among fewer than 250,000 clones listed, about 71% were seen once. Source material: naive CD4+ T cells from blood. These receptor sequences come from a man aged 25 to 45 in good health.

The rearrangement links TRBV20-1 to TRBJ2-1; D is unresolved. There are 11 residues in the CDR3. V was clipped by 3 bases and J by 7 bases, with 7 bases between them. The germline V gene has CDR1 DFQATT and CDR2 SNEGSKA (reference sequence). The CDR3 region is CSASQYNEQFF. CDR3 bases: TGCAGTGCTAGTCAGTATAATGAGCAGTTCTTC.

A remark on this clone: This same CDR3 is encoded by further DNA sequences in the sample. The chain carries TRBV29-1 and TRBJ2-2; 10 bases align to TRBD1. CDR3 size: 14 residues. J was trimmed by 2 bases and V by 6 bases; bases with no gene match: 3. The germline V gene encodes CDR1 SQVTM and CDR2 ANQGSEA. As DNA, the CDR3 is TGCAGCGTAGGGACAGGGGTAAACACCGGGGAGCTGTTTTTT. It is translated as CSVGTGVNTGELFF.

This chain joins TRBV7-2 and TRBJ1-6; maybe TRBD1 (6 bases). The CDR3 loop spans 15 amino acids. Germline CDR1 is SGHTA and CDR2 is FQGNSA. V was clipped by 5 bases and J by 8 bases, with 16 bases between them. The CDR3 coding sequence is TGTGCCAGCAGCCGAGAAGTGGACAGATATTCACCCCTCCACTTT. Amino acid sequence: CASSREVDRYSPLHF.

This clone has only a few counts. The chain uses TRBV2 and TRBJ1-2; D unresolved. V lost 0 bases to trimming and J lost 7 bases, with 12 bases between them. The CDR3 covers 14 residues. CDR1 and CDR2 (germline): SNHLY, FYNNEI. CDR3 DNA sequence: TGTGCCAGCAGTGAAGCGCTTCGCGGTCGTGGCTACACCTTC. It yields the protein CASSEALRGRGYTF.

The genes are TRBV30 and TRBJ2-7; D is undetermined. Germline V gene data show CDR1 as GTSNPN and CDR2 as SVGIG (reference sequence). The ends were cut back, 5 bases at V and 7 bases at J, with 12 bases in the middle. CDR3 size: 11 residues. The CDR3 sequence is CAWGVAWEQYF. The CDR3 region has the DNA TGTGCCTGGGGGGTCGCTTGGGAGCAGTACTTC. The entire variable domain, with the rest obtained from reference TRBV30 and TRBJ2-7, is as follows: SQTIHQWPATLVQPVGSPLSLECTVEGTSNPNLYWYRQAAGRGLQLLFYSVGIGQISSEVPQNLSASRPQDRQFILSSKKLLLSDSGFYLCAWGVAWEQYFGPGTRLTVT.

The chain links TRBV7-2 to TRBJ1-1, with TRBD1 matching over 9 bases. The J segment lost 3 bases and the V segment lost 6 bases, leaving 8 bases of the junction unmatched. Germline CDR1 and CDR2: SGHTA and FQGNSA. There are 15 residues in the CDR3. The CDR3 sequence is CASSSGTGWYTEAFF. DNA of the CDR3: TGTGCCAGCAGTTCCGGGACAGGGTGGTACACTGAAGCTTTCTTT.

This clone occurred once. V is TRBV29-1 and J is TRBJ1-1; 7 positions match TRBD1. Trimming cost V 6 bases and J 8 bases; bases outside gene matches: 3. Germline V lookup: CDR1 SQVTM, CDR2 ANQGSEA. The CDR3 length is 10 residues. The CDR3, as DNA: TGCAGCGTCACGACAGGGGAAGCTTTCTTT. Encoded protein: CSVTTGEAFF. Looking up the rest from reference TRBV29-1 and TRBJ1-1 gives the full variable domain: SAVISQKPSRDICQRGTSLTIQCQVDSQVTMMFWYRQQPGQSLTLIATANQGSEATYESGFVIDKFPISRPNLTFSTLTVSNMSPEDSSIYLCSVTTGEAFFGQGTRLTVV.

This clone was counted only a few times. CDR3 sequence (DNA): TGTGCCTGGAGTGCCGGACACATCAATGAGCAGTTCTTC. This codes for CAWSAGHINEQFF. This chain links TRBV30 with TRBJ2-1; D may be TRBD1 (5 bases). The V end lost 1 base, the J end lost 6 bases, and 10 bases lay between the germline ends. CDR3 length: 13 amino acids. Germline CDR1 is GTSNPN and CDR2 is SVGIG (reference sequence).

The J gene is TRBJ2-3, the V gene TRBV29-1; 7 bases agree with TRBD2. V shed 7 bases and J 4 bases; nucleotides not matched to a gene: 5. This CDR3 has 12 residues. The germline CDR1 and CDR2 sequences are SQVTM and ANQGSEA. CDR3 region: CSAAAGADTQYF. The CDR3 DNA reads TGCAGCGCGGCCGCGGGAGCAGATACGCAGTATTTT.

The V gene is TRBV27, the J gene TRBJ1-6; TRBD1 matches at 9 bases. After removal of 4 bases from V and 10 bases from J, the junction contained 8 bases not matched to a gene. Per germline, CDR1 MNHEY and CDR2 SMNVEV (reference sequence). The CDR3 loop spans 15 amino acids. CDR3 loop: CASSSLGQGRSPLHF. As DNA, the CDR3 is TGTGCCAGCAGTTCCCTGGGACAGGGAAGGTCACCCCTCCACTTT.

V and J are TRBV6-5 and TRBJ1-5; TRBD1 matches 9 bases. Germline CDR1 and CDR2: MNHEY and SVGAGI. V lost 5 bases and J lost 5; bases outside the gene matches: 4. The CDR3 covers 14 residues. CDR3 nucleotides: TGTGCCAGCAGTAGGACAGGGGAGGATCAGCCCCAGCATTTT. It translates to CASSRTGEDQPQHF.

The chain employs TRBV9 and TRBJ1-2; D not certain. In germline, CDR1 is SGDLS, CDR2 YYNGEE. This CDR3 has 15 residues. Trimming removed 0 bases from V and 5 bases from J, with 14 bases in between. The CDR3 DNA follows: TGTGCCAGCAGCGTAGACACGAGGGCGAAGTATGGCTACACCTTC. This gives the protein CASSVDTRAKYGYTF.